One and the same sample provided the 12 T cell receptor beta chains below, sequenced in a study of blood T cells in healthy people across ages. Then a second PCR, running about 6 to 12 cycles, was carried out with a sample-barcoded 5' primer and a J-beta primer mix. TCRdb reprocessed the 5' RACE reads with MiXCR, giving one entry per CDR3 protein. The sample holds hundreds of thousands of distinct CDR3 sequences; 62% are singletons and the top ten take around a quarter. The sample consisted of blood. These receptor sequences come from a man aged 25-40 years in good health.

Regarding this clonotype: An end of the junction does not agree with germline; a read error may underlie this. This chain connects TRBV12-5 to TRBJ1-5; D is unclear. The CDR3 has 15 amino acids. CDR1 is LGHNT, CDR2 FRNRAP, per germline. This chain's CDR3 is CASGSRPYSNQPLHF. The CDR3 DNA sequence: TGTGCTAGTGGATCCCGACCCTATAGCAATCAGCCCCTGCATTTT.

The genes are TRBV7-2 and TRBJ1-6, with 9 bases that match TRBD1. This CDR3 comprises 17 residues. The junction had 8 bases not matched to a gene; V was cut back by 3 bases and J by 5 bases. Germline loops: CDR1 SGHTA, CDR2 FQGNSA. The CDR3 sequence is CASSLGQGLRDNSPLHF. Written as DNA, the CDR3 is TGTGCCAGCAGCTTGGGACAGGGCCTCCGGGATAATTCACCCCTCCACTTT.

The chain is built from TRBV5-1 and TRBJ2-7, with D possibly called TRBD1 or TRBD2 (5 bases each). This CDR3 is 17 amino acids long. The germline V and J ends were trimmed by 0 bases and 7 bases, with 23 bases remaining between them. In germline, CDR1 is SGHRS, CDR2 YFSETQ. The CDR3 coding sequence is TGCGCCAGCAGCTTGGTTAAATTGGGACCTATTTACAATGAGCAGTACTTC. Protein: CASSLVKLGPIYNEQYF.

This clonotype was counted only a few times. This rearrangement joins TRBV20-1 to TRBJ2-3, with 7 positions matching TRBD2. The length of the CDR3 is 17 residues. After removal of 6 bases from V and 2 bases from J, the junction contained 17 bases not matched to a gene. Germline CDR1 is DFQATT and CDR2 is SNEGSKA (reference sequence). The CDR3 DNA follows: TGCAGTGCCGAACTGTCGGGGGGACCCTCCACCACAGATACGCAGTATTTT. This codes for CSAELSGGPSTTDTQYF.

The chain is built from TRBV3-1 and TRBJ2-7, with a tentative D call TRBD2 (6 bases). The CDR3 length is 15 residues. CDR1 is LGHDT and CDR2 is YNNKEL in the germline V gene (reference sequence). V was trimmed by 1 base and J by 1 base, leaving 11 bases between them. The CDR3 nucleotides read TGTGCCAGCAGCCAAGCGGCGGGACCGTCCTACGAGCAGTACTTC. Translated: CASSQAAGPSYEQYF.

The chain uses TRBV27 and TRBJ2-3; D may be TRBD2 (6 bases). CDR1 is MNHEY and CDR2 is SMNVEV in the germline V gene (reference sequence). V was pared by 8 bases and J by 8 bases, with 23 bases between. CDR3 length: 15 amino acids. CDR3 protein: CASSEGMAVAATQYF. The CDR3, as DNA: TGTGCCAGCTCGGAGGGAATGGCGGTAGCAGCTACGCAGTATTTT.

This chain uses TRBV5-1 with TRBJ2-1; 7 bases agree with TRBD1. Trimming removed 4 bases from V and 6 bases from J; junction bases left unmatched: 4. The CDR3 is 13 residues long. Germline assignment: CDR1 SGHRS and CDR2 YFSETQ. The CDR3 sequence: CASSRGQVNEQFF. The DNA for the CDR3 is TGCGCCAGCAGCCGAGGACAGGTCAATGAGCAGTTCTTC. Full variable domain (missing parts from reference TRBV5-1 and TRBJ2-1): KAGVTQTPRYLIKTRGQQVTLSCSPISGHRSVSWYQQTPGQGLQFLFEYFSETQRNKGNFPGRFSGRQFSNSRSEMNVSTLELGDSALYLCASSRGQVNEQFFGPGTRLTVL.

V is TRBV6-5 and J is TRBJ2-4; D ambiguous. TRBJ2-7 explains the end of the DNA better; the J call may be wrong. The length of the CDR3 is 14 residues. Germline V CDR1 and CDR2: MNHEY, SVGAGI. The CDR3 DNA sequence: TGTGCCAGCAGTTACTCGAACCTGGGCGGCGAGCAGTACTTC. This codes for CASSYSNLGGEQYF.

Remarks on this clonotype: Mismatch with germline at one junction end may stem from a read error. The chain employs TRBV20-1 and TRBJ1-4; 8 bases are shared with TRBD1. Per the germline V gene, CDR1 is DFQATT and CDR2 is SNEGSKA (reference sequence). This CDR3 contains 16 residues. As DNA, the CDR3 is TGCGGTGCTAGAGATCCCCAGGGGGCGTCTAATGAAAAACTGTTTTTT. Its translation: CGARDPQGASNEKLFF.

The CDR3 DNA reads as TGTGCCAGCGGATTTACCGGGACAGGGCTTGATCAGCCCCAGCATTTT. Residues: CASGFTGTGLDQPQHF. The rearrangement links TRBV6-2 or TRBV6-3 to TRBJ1-5; 9 positions agree with TRBD1. Germline-derived CDR1 and CDR2 are MNHEY and SVGEGT. The CDR3 loop spans 16 amino acids. Unmatched junction bases numbered 13, after V lost 8 bases and J lost 5 bases.

This clonotype has just a few counts. The V gene is TRBV29-1, the J gene TRBJ1-5; 7 bases match TRBD1. This CDR3 spans 15 amino acids. Germline lookup yields CDR1 SQVTM and CDR2 ANQGSEA. J was trimmed by 3 bases and V by 5 bases; bases with no gene match: 10. The CDR3 nucleotides read TGCAGCGTTACCCCCAGGGGGTCCTACAATCAGCCCCAGCATTTT. Its protein product is CSVTPRGSYNQPQHF.

This rearrangement joins TRBV12-3 or TRBV12-4 to TRBJ2-3; possibly TRBD1 for D (6 bases). V lost 5 bases to trimming and J lost 1 base, with 13 bases between them. The CDR3 sequence is 15 residues long. The CDR3: CASSPTAGGTDTQYF. The CDR3 nucleotides are TGTGCCAGCAGTCCAACGGCAGGGGGCACAGATACGCAGTATTTT.